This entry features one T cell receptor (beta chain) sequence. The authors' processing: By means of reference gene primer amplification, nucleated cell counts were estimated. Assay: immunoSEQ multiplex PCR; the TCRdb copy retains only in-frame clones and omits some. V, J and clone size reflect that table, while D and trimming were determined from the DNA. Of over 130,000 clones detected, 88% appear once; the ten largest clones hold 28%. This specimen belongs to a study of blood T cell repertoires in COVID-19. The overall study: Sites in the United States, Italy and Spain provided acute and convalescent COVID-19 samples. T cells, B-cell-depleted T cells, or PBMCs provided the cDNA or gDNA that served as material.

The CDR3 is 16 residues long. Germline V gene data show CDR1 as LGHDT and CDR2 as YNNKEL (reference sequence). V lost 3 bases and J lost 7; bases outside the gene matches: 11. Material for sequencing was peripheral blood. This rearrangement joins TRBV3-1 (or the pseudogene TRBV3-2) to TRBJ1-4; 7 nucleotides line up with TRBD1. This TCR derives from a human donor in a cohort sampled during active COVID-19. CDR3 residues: CASSHVRTGNVEKLFF. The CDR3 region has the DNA TGTGCCAGCAGCCACGTTCGGACAGGAAATGTTGAAAAACTGTTTTTT.